The 9 T cell receptor beta chains in this list originate from one sample, sequenced in a study of beta chain features in type 1 diabetes. No cognate antigen is known for these TCRs. Whole-study results and caveats: Across all four CD4+ subsets, people with type 1 diabetes showed modestly shorter TCRB CDR3s.

Investigators reverse transcribed all isolated RNA, so they sequenced expressed TCRB transcripts. Profiling relied on immunoSEQ multiplex PCR, and the TCRdb table lists in-frame clones only, not all of them. The sample lists about 160,000 clones; around 9.7% were seen once. Specimen: central memory CD4+ T cells from blood. These receptors all stem from a woman in her 30s with type 1 diabetes.

This clone was counted only a few times. The chain couples TRBV6-5 to TRBJ2-3; tentatively, D is TRBD2 (6 bases). CDR1 is MNHEY, CDR2 SVGAGI, per germline. The CDR3 extends over 14 amino acids. V lost 6 bases and J lost 6, with 16 bases in between. The CDR3: CASSTRRGVDTQYF. In nucleotides, the CDR3 is TGTGCCAGCAGCACCCGGCGGGGAGTGGATACGCAGTATTTT.

This clone turned up a few times. The genes are TRBV7-2 and TRBJ2-3; no reliable D call. The germline V and J ends were trimmed by 5 bases and 0 bases, with 12 bases remaining between them. CDR3 length equals 15 residues. Per the germline V gene, CDR1 is SGHTA and CDR2 is FQGNSA. CDR3 protein: CASSPSQTSTDTQYF. The CDR3 DNA sequence: TGTGCCAGCAGCCCCTCCCAGACTAGCACAGATACGCAGTATTTT.

The chain links TRBV10-3 to TRBJ2-1, with D perhaps matching TRBD2 (6 bases). This CDR3 contains 13 residues. Trimming cost V 8 bases and J 10 bases, with 18 bases left between them. CDR1 and CDR2 from the germline V gene are ENHRY and SYGVKD. CDR3: CAIYSGTFGEQFF. The CDR3, as DNA: TGTGCCATCTATTCCGGGACTTTTGGAGAGCAGTTCTTC.

The J gene is TRBJ1-2, the V gene TRBV5-1, with D possibly TRBD1 on 5 matching bases. CDR3 length: 15 amino acids. The ends were cut back, 4 bases at V and 4 bases at J, with 17 bases in the middle. From germline, CDR1 is SGHRS and CDR2 YFSETQ. CDR3 loop: CASSNQGPTPYGYTF. The CDR3 DNA reads TGCGCCAGCAGCAATCAGGGCCCCACACCCTATGGCTACACCTTC. Drawing the rest from reference TRBV5-1 and TRBJ1-2, the complete variable domain is KAGVTQTPRYLIKTRGQQVTLSCSPISGHRSVSWYQQTPGQGLQFLFEYFSETQRNKGNFPGRFSGRQFSNSRSEMNVSTLELGDSALYLCASSNQGPTPYGYTFGSGTRLTVV.

This chain joins TRBV29-1 and TRBJ1-1; 12 nucleotides agree with TRBD1. V lost 6 bases to trimming and J lost 4 bases; unmatched junction nucleotides: 9. Per germline, CDR1 SQVTM and CDR2 ANQGSEA. The CDR3 consists of 15 residues. The CDR3 DNA sequence: TGCAGCGTGTCCGGGACAGGGGGCGGAGGCACTGAAGCTTTCTTT. Its translation is CSVSGTGGGGTEAFF.

This clone was detected only a few times. The chain joins TRBV6-5 to TRBJ1-2; 8 bases are shared with TRBD1. The CDR3 consists of 15 residues. V shed 5 bases and J 7 bases; nucleotides not matched to a gene: 12. CDR1 is MNHEY, CDR2 SVGAGI, per germline. Here the CDR3 reads CASSGGQGGIGGYTF. DNA for the CDR3: TGTGCCAGCAGTGGTGGACAGGGTGGGATTGGTGGCTACACCTTC.

This clone showed up just a few times. The genes are TRBV28 and TRBJ2-5; D is ambiguous. There are 12 residues in the CDR3. Trimming cost V 1 base and J 4 bases, with 4 bases left between them. Germline-derived CDR1 and CDR2 are MDHEN and SYDVKM. The DNA of the CDR3 is TGTGCCAGCAGTTTATTCTCAGAGACCCAGTACTTC. Translation gives CASSLFSETQYF.

The sample holds a few counts of this clone. This sequence joins TRBV27 and TRBJ1-5; TRBD1 is a possible D gene (5 bases). The germline V gene has CDR1 MNHEY and CDR2 SMNVEV (reference sequence). Trimming removed 6 bases at V and 2 bases at J, with 14 bases between. The CDR3 runs to 15 residues. CDR3 bases: TGTGCCAGCAGCCTCAAGGGGCCGGGCAATCAGCCCCAGCATTTT. Its translation is CASSLKGPGNQPQHF.

J is TRBJ2-3 and V is TRBV7-2; D gene unclear. The V gene's germline CDR1 is SGHTA and CDR2 FQGNSA. V lost 5 bases and J lost 1, with 16 bases in between. The CDR3 covers 16 residues. This CDR3 reads CASSINVGSGTDTQYF. The CDR3 coding sequence is TGTGCCAGCAGCATAAATGTCGGTTCGGGCACAGATACGCAGTATTTT.